The 19 T cell receptor beta chains listed next were all sequenced from one sample in a study of T cells in Graves' hyperthyroidism and ophthalmopathy. Amplified regions were TCR beta CDR3 sequences from RNA transcripts. A set of HTBI primers served as the primers for a first-round RT-PCR of the TCR CDR3. MiXCR was run by TCRdb on the multiplex PCR reads, yielding one entry per CDR3 protein. The sample shows 500,000 to 650,000 distinct CDR3 sequences, about 45% of them seen only once. Sequenced input: peripheral blood or thyroid tissue (not recorded which). The receptors were gathered from an adult woman with Graves' disease, either hyperthyroidism or ophthalmopathy (not recorded which).

The CDR3 loop reads CASSDGTYGKLFF. CDR3 nucleotides: TGTGCCAGCAGCGACGGGACCTACGGAAAACTGTTTTTT. This chain uses TRBV7-2 with TRBJ1-4, with D perhaps TRBD1 (5 bases). The CDR3 is 13 residues long. Trimming shortened V by 5 bases and J by 10 bases, and 14 bases separated the two germline ends. Looked up from germline, CDR1 is SGHTA and CDR2 is FQGNSA.

In this sample, this clonotype turned up many times. The genes are TRBV11-2 and TRBJ2-2; 7 positions match TRBD1. The germline gives CDR1 SGHAT, CDR2 FQNNGV. V lost 8 bases, J lost 5 bases, and 8 bases stayed unmatched. The length of the CDR3 is 14 residues. CDR3 nucleotide sequence: TGTGCCAGCGGCCGGGACAGCGAGACCGGGGAGCTGTTTTTT. This translates into CASGRDSETGELFF.

This rearrangement joins TRBV7-2 to TRBJ2-7; 11 nucleotides agree with TRBD2. Germline V gene lookup returns CDR1 SGHTA and CDR2 FQGNSA. V lost 5 bases, J lost 6 bases, and 6 bases stayed unmatched. The CDR3 totals 14 residues. The CDR3 region is CASSPASGRTEQYF. In nucleotides, the CDR3 is TGTGCCAGCAGCCCAGCTAGCGGGAGGACCGAGCAGTACTTC.

The chain employs TRBV19 and TRBJ2-5, with 8 bases that match TRBD2. The germline V gene encodes CDR1 LNHDA and CDR2 SQIVND (reference sequence). V shed 7 bases and J 2 bases; nucleotides not matched to a gene: 6. This CDR3 spans 14 amino acids. The CDR3: CASNRAGDQETQYF. The CDR3 DNA is TGTGCCAGTAATAGAGCGGGAGATCAAGAGACCCAGTACTTC.

A remark on this clonotype: A single base separates this from a much larger clone, so it may be a read error. The chain has TRBV20-1 and TRBJ2-2; D possibly corresponds to TRBD1 (6 bases). Germline assignment: CDR1 DFQATT and CDR2 SNEGSKA (reference sequence). The CDR3 loop spans 15 amino acids. CDR3 protein: CSASGQGSSTGELLF. For the CDR3, the DNA is TGCAGTGCTAGCGGGCAGGGGTCAAGCACCGGGGAGCTGCTTTTT.

This clonotype occurred many times. The chain joins TRBV7-8 to TRBJ2-7, with TRBD2 matching over 10 bases. V was clipped by 1 base and J by 7 bases; unmatched bases: 10. The CDR3 is 16 residues long. From germline, CDR1 is SGHVS and CDR2 FQNEAQ. The CDR3 DNA follows: TGTGCCAGCAGCTTAGAAGGCAGGACTAGCGGCCTTGAGCAGTACTTC. This codes for CASSLEGRTSGLEQYF.

The table lists this clonotype with many counts. This chain links TRBV20-1 with TRBJ1-1, with a tentative D call TRBD1 (5 bases). CDR3 size: 14 residues. Trimming pared 2 bases from V and 0 bases from J, leaving 10 bases between. Germline loops: CDR1 DFQATT, CDR2 SNEGSKA (reference sequence). The DNA of the CDR3 is TGCAGTGCTAGAATCTTGGACATGAACACTGAAGCTTTCTTT. This encodes CSARILDMNTEAFF.

Notes on this clonotype: At one end the junction does not follow the germline gene, possibly because of a read error. The rearrangement uses TRBV2 and TRBJ2-7, with D perhaps TRBD1 (6 bases). The V gene's germline CDR1 is SNHLY and CDR2 FYNNEI. This CDR3 region has 14 residues. The DNA for the CDR3 is TGTGTCAGCATCAGGACAGTTAGCTCCTACGAGCAGTACTTC. Its protein product is CVSIRTVSSYEQYF.

This clonotype appeared a few times. V usage is TRBV7-2 and J usage is TRBJ2-7; no definite D call. The CDR3 is 13 amino acids. Germline V gives CDR1 SGHTA, CDR2 FQGNSA. V was clipped by 6 bases and J by 3 bases, with 12 bases between them. CDR3 protein: CASSHDHIYEQYF. The CDR3 region has the DNA TGTGCCAGCAGTCATGACCACATCTACGAGCAGTACTTC.

The J gene is TRBJ2-7, the V gene TRBV15; D unclear. V lost 0 bases and J lost 4, with 13 bases in between. Germline V gene data show CDR1 as LNHNV and CDR2 as YYDKDF (reference sequence). The CDR3 is made up of 15 amino acids. The CDR3 region is CATSREVKDGYEQYF. The CDR3, as DNA: TGTGCCACCAGCAGAGAGGTTAAGGATGGGTACGAGCAGTACTTC.

The chain's CDR3 is CSVESLGSNGYTF. CDR3 sequence (DNA): TGCAGCGTTGAAAGTCTGGGGTCTAATGGCTACACCTTC. This chain joins TRBV29-1 and TRBJ1-2, with D hard to call. Germline V CDR1 and CDR2: SQVTM, ANQGSEA. V was shortened by 2 bases and J by 6 bases, with 13 bases between the two germline ends. This CDR3 spans 13 amino acids.

V and J are TRBV7-9 and TRBJ1-1; tentative D call: TRBD1 (6 bases). The CDR3 has 15 residues. Germline values: CDR1 SEHNR, CDR2 FQNEAQ (reference sequence). Trimming shortened V by 4 bases and J by 11 bases, and 23 bases separated the two germline ends. This CDR3 reads CASSSWAGDPRGAFF. The CDR3 DNA is TGTGCCAGCAGCTCCTGGGCAGGGGATCCGAGGGGGGCTTTCTTT.

This clonotype was detected ten times or more. The V call is TRBV10-3, the J call TRBJ2-7; D call uncertain. The CDR3 is 14 residues long. CDR1 is ENHRY, CDR2 SYGVKD, per germline. Deletions cut 6 bases from V and 0 bases from J, with 12 bases between. The CDR3 DNA is TGTGCCATCAGACCCGGGCCCAACTCCTACGAGCAGTACTTC. It specifies CAIRPGPNSYEQYF.

The V call is TRBV7-9, the J call TRBJ2-7; D is unresolved. From germline, CDR1 is SEHNR and CDR2 FQNEAQ (reference sequence). V was pared by 5 bases and J by 0 bases, with 20 bases between. CDR3 length equals 17 residues. The CDR3 sequence: CASSTTLLGRSSYEQYF. As DNA, the CDR3 is TGTGCCAGCAGCACGACCCTCCTAGGTAGGAGCTCCTACGAGCAGTACTTC.

The chain employs TRBV7-9 and TRBJ1-4; tentatively, D is TRBD1 (5 bases). CDR1 and CDR2 (germline): SEHNR, FQNEAQ (reference sequence). The CDR3 consists of 14 residues. V lost 5 bases and J 6 bases, leaving 13 bases between the germline ends. DNA of the CDR3: TGTGCCAGCAGCCACCGGGACCTAGATGAAAAACTGTTTTTT. Its translation is CASSHRDLDEKLFF.

CDR3 DNA sequence: TGTGCCAGCAGGGTCACCCTCTCCTACAATGAGCAGTACTTC. Translating gives CASRVTLSYNEQYF. This chain joins TRBV2 and TRBJ2-1; D gene ambiguous. Matching the DNA end better, TRBJ2-7 makes the J call doubtful. Germline-derived CDR1 and CDR2 are SNHLY and FYNNEI. CDR3 length: 14 residues.

This clonotype was detected ten times or more. CDR3 nucleotides: TGCAGTGCAGGGGACAGGGGCCTTACCCAAGAGACCCAGTACTTC. This encodes CSAGDRGLTQETQYF. This sequence joins TRBV20-1 and TRBJ2-5; 10 bases are a match to TRBD1. Germline V lookup: CDR1 DFQATT, CDR2 SNEGSKA (reference sequence). Germline trimming cut 6 bases from V and 1 base from J; bases unmatched to any gene: 8. CDR3 length: 15 residues.

This clonotype was observed many times. V gene TRBV19 combines with J gene TRBJ1-5; possible D gene TRBD1, 5 bases. Germline CDR1 is LNHDA and CDR2 is SQIVND (reference sequence). The CDR3 covers 15 residues. Trimming cost V 8 bases and J 0 bases, with 14 bases left between them. CDR3 sequence (DNA): TGTGCCAGTGAAACGACAGTGTATAGCAATCAGCCCCAGCATTTT. Its translation is CASETTVYSNQPQHF. The full variable domain, with the rest looked up from reference TRBV19 and TRBJ1-5, is DGGITQSPKYLFRKEGQNVTLSCEQNLNHDAMYWYRQDPGQGLRLIYYSQIVNDFQKGDIAEGYSVSREKKESFPLTVTSAQKNPTAFYLCASETTVYSNQPQHFGDGTRLSIL.

The table lists this clonotype with many counts. V and J are TRBV10-3 and TRBJ2-7, with 7 bases aligning to TRBD2. Looked up from germline, CDR1 is ENHRY and CDR2 is SYGVKD. The CDR3 spans 13 residues. V shed 0 bases and J 5 bases; nucleotides not matched to a gene: 1. CDR3 region: CAISESRGNEQYF. CDR3 coding DNA: TGTGCCATCAGTGAGTCGCGGGGGAACGAGCAGTACTTC.